A single sample gave rise to the 12 T cell receptor beta chains below, sequenced in a study of molecular identifiers for immune sequencing clone quantification. TCRdb analysed the PCR reads with MiXCR anew, one entry per CDR3 protein. The sample has about 100,000 distinct CDR3 sequences; roughly a third are singletons. Sequencing was performed on naive CD8+ T cells from blood, with Jurkat cell RNA spiked in. Subset meaning: FACS-sorted CD8+CD4-CCR7+CD45RA+ naive T cells. The source is a human donor in good health. Some libraries in this study had Jurkat cell RNA spiked in.

Worth noting for this clonotype: It may be a read error: a sequence one base away is much more abundant. This chain uses TRBV20-1 with TRBJ2-7; TRBD2 matches 8 bases. Germline-derived CDR1 and CDR2 are DFQATT and SNEGSKA (reference sequence). CDR3 length equals 14 residues. As DNA, the CDR3 is TGCAGTGCTCCTCCCCCCAGCGGGAGTTACGAGCGGTACTTC. Translation gives CSAPPPSGSYERYF.

This clonotype was detected ten times or more. The chain links TRBV7-6 to TRBJ1-3; D unclear. Germline V CDR1 and CDR2: SGHVS, FNYEAQ. CDR3 size: 15 residues. Trimming cost V 5 bases and J 0 bases, with 11 bases left between them. The CDR3 nucleotides read TGTGCCAGCAGCCTCGATTCGGACTCTGGAAACACCATATATTTT. Its translation: CASSLDSDSGNTIYF.

In this sample, this clonotype turned up a few times. This sequence joins TRBV12-3 or TRBV12-4 and TRBJ2-7; 9 bases align to TRBD2. CDR3 length equals 13 residues. V was clipped by 5 bases and J by 7 bases; unmatched bases: 6. In DNA form, the CDR3 reads TGTGCCAGCAGTCAGGGACTAGCTTGGGAGCAGTACTTC. Translating gives CASSQGLAWEQYF.

The chain recombines TRBV6-1 with TRBJ2-7; D ambiguous. V lost 10 bases and J lost 5, with 18 bases in between. The germline gives CDR1 MNHNS, CDR2 SASEGT. The CDR3 contains 13 residues. CDR3 in amino acids: CATPGPVTHEQYF. DNA of the CDR3: TGTGCCACCCCCGGGCCTGTAACACACGAGCAGTACTTC.

With regard to this clonotype: Lacking the conserved final phenylalanine or tryptophan, this CDR3 likely reflects a read error. V and J are TRBV9 and TRBJ2-5, with D tentatively TRBD1 or TRBD2 (5 bases each). The CDR3 has 15 amino acids. The germline gives CDR1 SGDLS, CDR2 YYNGEE. V lost 3 bases to trimming and J lost 2 bases, with 14 bases between them. CDR3 DNA sequence: TGTGCCAGCAGCGCCTCCGGGACGGAGCAAGAGACCCAGTACTCC. This sequence encodes CASSASGTEQETQYS.

The chain has TRBV11-2 and TRBJ2-3, with D hard to call. The CDR3 sequence is 15 residues long. Trimming stripped 6 bases from V and 6 bases from J, with 19 bases between. CDR1 SGHAT and CDR2 FQNNGV come from the germline V gene. The CDR3 protein is CASRPSGAEGDTQYF. The CDR3 nucleotides read TGTGCCAGCAGACCGAGTGGTGCGGAAGGTGATACGCAGTATTTT.

In its sample, this clonotype was seen many times. Here the CDR3 DNA reads TGTGCCAGTAGTATAAGATCACCCGAGGCCCTCCACTTT. Translating it yields CASSIRSPEALHF. The chain links TRBV19 to TRBJ1-6; D is unresolved. Per the germline V gene, CDR1 is LNHDA and CDR2 is SQIVND (reference sequence). The CDR3 covers 13 residues. V was clipped by 2 bases and J by 14 bases, with 13 bases between them.

Many counts were recorded for this clonotype. The genes are TRBV29-1 and TRBJ1-1, with D unclear. CDR1 and CDR2 from the germline V gene are SQVTM and ANQGSEA. The CDR3 is 12 amino acids. V lost 7 bases and J 1 base, leaving 10 bases between the germline ends. The CDR3 coding sequence is TGCAGCGGGGAGTGGGGGAACACTGAAGCTTTCTTT. Protein sequence: CSGEWGNTEAFF. Complete variable domain (other parts from reference TRBV29-1 and TRBJ1-1): SAVISQKPSRDICQRGTSLTIQCQVDSQVTMMFWYRQQPGQSLTLIATANQGSEATYESGFVIDKFPISRPNLTFSTLTVSNMSPEDSSIYLCSGEWGNTEAFFGQGTRLTVV.

This clonotype came up many times. The chain links TRBV28 to TRBJ1-5, with D unresolved. Germline V gene sequence: CDR1 MDHEN, CDR2 SYDVKM. The germline V and J ends were trimmed by 4 bases and 9 bases, with 16 bases remaining between them. The CDR3 sequence is 14 residues long. As DNA, the CDR3 is TGTGCCAGCAGTTCGAGGGTCCCCCCGCGGCCCCAGCATTTT. It encodes CASSSRVPPRPQHF.

V is TRBV6-2 or TRBV6-3 and J is TRBJ2-7, with 9 bases identical to TRBD2. The CDR3 runs 14 residues. J was trimmed by 3 bases and V by 7 bases; bases with no gene match: 7. Germline lookup yields CDR1 MNHEY and CDR2 SVGEGT. The CDR3: CASNRLAEFYEQYF. CDR3 DNA sequence: TGTGCCAGCAATCGACTAGCGGAATTCTACGAGCAGTACTTC.

This clonotype was recorded a few times. This chain links TRBV9 with TRBJ2-7; D not certain. V was clipped by 0 bases and J by 6 bases, with 16 bases between them. The CDR3 extends over 15 amino acids. The germline CDR1 and CDR2 sequences are SGDLS and YYNGEE. The CDR3 DNA is TGTGCCAGCAGCGTAGGTGGGTTCACGGTGGGCGAGCAGTACTTC. This codes for CASSVGGFTVGEQYF. Full variable domain (remainder filled in from reference TRBV9 and TRBJ2-7): DSGVTQTPKHLITATGQRVTLRCSPRSGDLSVYWYQQSLDQGLQFLIQYYNGEERAKGNILERFSAQQFPDLHSELNLSSLELGDSALYFCASSVGGFTVGEQYFGPGTRLTVT.

This clonotype was seen a few times. This chain connects TRBV9 to TRBJ2-3; D is perhaps TRBD2 (6 bases). V lost 3 bases, J lost 0 bases, and 11 bases lay in between. This CDR3 is 15 amino acids long. Germline loops: CDR1 SGDLS, CDR2 YYNGEE. The CDR3 nucleotides are TGTGCCAGCAGCGATAGCGGTTATAGCACAGATACGCAGTATTTT. This gives the protein CASSDSGYSTDTQYF.